The rows below give T cell receptor beta chains drawn from one sample of a study of cytomegalovirus exposure and HLA in healthy donors. The repertoire was sequenced with immunoSEQ multiplex PCR; TCRdb's copy has only in-frame clones and lacks some. The top ten hold around 3.9% of the sample, which has about 190,000 clones, about 85% seen once. The sequenced sample consisted of PBMCs. These receptors all come from a man aged 45-60 years in good health and CMV-seronegative. Each CDR3 is given with its conserved first and last residue. The order of the fields is clone size, J gene, D gene, V gene, CDR3 protein, CDR3 DNA. A D gene is named only where the DNA matches it firmly. Clone size is given for some rows only: seen once, a few or many times, or a class if the clone is expanded.

NA | TRBJ2-7 | NA | TRBV18 | CASSPGTRAYEQYF | TGTGCCAGCTCACCGGGCACCAGGGCGTACGAGCAGTACTTC
NA | TRBJ1-1 | NA | TRBV7-2 | CASRKRGMNTEAFF | TGTGCCAGCAGAAAAAGGGGAATGAACACTGAAGCTTTCTTT
NA | TRBJ1-5 | NA | TRBV7-9 | CASTRGNQPQHF | TGTGCCAGCACCCGGGGAAATCAGCCCCAGCATTTT
NA | TRBJ1-2 | NA | TRBV19 | CASMELAGLGYGYTF | TGTGCCAGTATGGAGTTGGCGGGGCTCGGGTATGGCTACACCTTC
NA | TRBJ1-5 | NA | TRBV7-8 | CASRLGVLGNQPQHF | TGTGCCAGCAGGCTGGGAGTGCTGGGCAATCAGCCCCAGCATTTT
NA | TRBJ2-7 | TRBD1 | TRBV2 | CASSGTARPYEQYF | TGTGCCAGCAGCGGGACAGCGAGACCCTACGAGCAGTACTTC
NA | TRBJ2-7 | TRBD2 | TRBV18 | CASSRLAGYEQYF | TGTGCCAGCTCACGATTAGCGGGCTACGAGCAGTACTTC
once | TRBJ1-2 | NA | TRBV7-9 | CASSLVPDGYTF | TGTGCCAGCAGCTTAGTCCCCGATGGCTACACCTTC
NA | TRBJ1-2 | NA | TRBV7-2 | CASSFDTFGYTF | TGTGCCAGCAGCTTTGACACTTTTGGCTACACCTTC
NA | TRBJ2-1 | TRBD2 | TRBV2 | CATERGVSYNEQFF | TGTGCCACTGAGCGGGGGGTCTCCTACAATGAGCAGTTCTTC
NA | TRBJ2-1 | TRBD2 | TRBV7-7 | CASSKNAGGDYNEQFF | TGTGCCAGCAGCAAAAATGCGGGGGGGGACTACAATGAGCAGTTCTTC
NA | TRBJ2-7 | NA | TRBV2 | CASSDNFEQYF | TGTGCCAGCAGTGATAATTTCGAGCAGTACTTC
NA | TRBJ2-7 | NA | TRBV6-5 | CASSYRGAGGSYEQYF | TGTGCCAGCAGTTACCGGGGGGCAGGAGGCTCCTACGAGCAGTACTTC
NA | TRBJ1-2 | TRBD1 | TRBV9 | CASNALQGATYGYTF | TGTGCCAGCAACGCCCTACAGGGGGCCACCTATGGCTACACCTTC
NA | TRBJ1-3 | NA | TRBV10-3 | CAISVQSSGNTIYF | TGTGCCATCAGCGTACAGAGCTCTGGAAACACCATATATTTT
few | TRBJ2-1 | TRBD2 | TRBV11-2 | CASSPGSGDIRNEQFF | TGTGCCAGCAGCCCTGGTAGCGGGGATATTAGGAATGAGCAGTTCTTC
NA | TRBJ1-1 | NA | TRBV2 | CASRVSTANTEAFF | TGTGCCAGCAGGGTATCGACAGCAAACACTGAAGCTTTCTTT
NA | TRBJ1-5 | TRBD1 | TRBV18 | CASFVYRWSGGQPQHF | TGTGCCAGCTTCGTCTACCGTTGGTCAGGGGGTCAGCCCCAGCATTTT
NA | TRBJ2-1 | NA | TRBV11-2 | CASTPGGNEQFF | TGTGCCAGCACCCCTGGGGGGAATGAGCAGTTCTTC
NA | TRBJ2-2 | TRBD1 | TRBV6-4 | CASSAGTGQNTGELFF | TGTGCCAGCAGTGCGGGGACAGGGCAAAACACCGGGGAGCTGTTTTTT
NA | TRBJ1-1 | TRBD1 | TRBV5-8 | CASSLTGGGKITEAFF | TGTGCCAGCAGCTTGACAGGGGGCGGAAAAATTACTGAAGCTTTCTTT
NA | TRBJ1-1 | NA | TRBV19 | CASTRVQGEGTEAFF | TGTGCCAGTACCAGGGTACAGGGAGAGGGGACTGAAGCTTTCTTT
NA | TRBJ2-1 | NA | TRBV7-9 | CASSLAERSSYNEQFF | TGTGCCAGCAGCTTAGCGGAGCGGAGCTCCTACAATGAGCAGTTCTTC
NA | TRBJ1-5 | NA | TRBV6-1 | CASSEARNQPQHF | TGTGCCAGCAGTGAAGCTAGAAATCAGCCCCAGCATTTT
NA | TRBJ2-1 | TRBD2 | TRBV7-2 | CASSFSGGNEQFF | TGTGCCAGCAGCTTTAGCGGGGGGAATGAGCAGTTCTTC
NA | TRBJ1-1 | TRBD1 | TRBV6-5 | CASRTTGTGRSEAFF | TGTGCCAGCAGAACCACCGGGACAGGGAGGTCTGAAGCTTTCTTT
once | TRBJ2-7 | NA | TRBV6-1 | CASSGTINSYEQYF | TGTGCCAGCAGTGGGACAATTAACTCCTACGAGCAGTACTTC
NA | TRBJ2-2 | NA | TRBV11-2 | CASSFSRAGELFF | TGTGCCAGCAGCTTCTCTCGGGCCGGGGAGCTGTTTTTT
NA | TRBJ1-4 | NA | TRBV18 | CASSQGANEKLFF | TGTGCCAGCTCACAGGGAGCTAATGAAAAACTGTTTTTT
NA | TRBJ2-1 | TRBD2 | TRBV4-2 | CASSQSATSGVYNEQFF | TGTGCCAGCAGCCAAAGCGCGACTAGCGGGGTATACAATGAGCAGTTCTTC
NA | TRBJ2-2 | TRBD1 | TRBV9 | CASSKQGATTGELFF | TGTGCCAGCAGCAAGCAGGGGGCGACAACCGGGGAGCTGTTTTTT
NA | TRBJ1-6 | NA | TRBV19 | CASSIGQYNSPLHF | TGTGCCAGTAGTATTGGACAGTATAATTCACCCCTCCACTTT
NA | TRBJ1-1 | NA | TRBV7-2 | CASSPGSGLMNTEAFF | TGTGCCAGCAGCCCGGGTAGCGGTCTCATGAACACTGAAGCTTTCTTT
few | TRBJ2-2 | NA | TRBV7-2 | CASSLKPRTGELFF | TGTGCCAGCAGCTTAAAGCCCCGGACCGGGGAGCTGTTTTTT
NA | TRBJ2-7 | TRBD1 | TRBV11-2 | CASSLIRDSHIYEQYF | TGTGCCAGCAGCTTAATCCGGGACAGCCACATCTACGAGCAGTACTTC
once | TRBJ1-5 | NA | TRBV28 | CASRALNQPQHF | TGTGCCAGCAGGGCCCTTAATCAGCCCCAGCATTTT
NA | TRBJ1-6 | NA | TRBV7-2 | CASSLVADSHNSPLHF | TGTGCCAGCAGCTTAGTGGCAGACTCTCATAATTCACCCCTCCACTTT
few | TRBJ1-1 | NA | TRBV10-3 | CAISDRGNTEAFF | TGTGCCATCAGTGATAGGGGGAACACTGAAGCTTTCTTT
NA | TRBJ2-1 | TRBD2 | TRBV7-2 | CASSHRRGLAGPPGQFF | TGTGCCAGCAGCCACCGTCGGGGACTAGCGGGGCCCCCCGGGCAGTTCTTC
NA | TRBJ2-2 | NA | TRBV5-1 | CASSFQGTGELFF | TGCGCCAGCAGCTTCCAGGGTACCGGGGAGCTGTTTTTT
NA | TRBJ2-1 | NA | TRBV27 | CASSRQYNEQFF | TGTGCCAGCAGTAGACAGTACAATGAGCAGTTCTTC
NA | TRBJ2-6 | NA | TRBV5-5 | CASSFRVPASGANVLTF | TGTGCCAGCAGCTTTCGGGTCCCCGCCTCTGGGGCCAACGTCCTGACTTTC
NA | TRBJ1-4 | NA | TRBV9 | CASSVEGATNEKLFF | TGTGCCAGCAGCGTCGAGGGGGCAACTAATGAAAAACTGTTTTTT
NA | TRBJ1-5 | NA | TRBV6-5 | CASSGTLYQPQHF | TGTGCCAGCAGCGGGACACTTTATCAGCCCCAGCATTTT
NA | TRBJ1-5 | TRBD1 | TRBV4-1 | CASSQGQGAGQPQHF | TGCGCCAGCAGCCAGGGTCAGGGGGCTGGGCAGCCCCAGCATTTT
NA | TRBJ1-6 | NA | TRBV13 | CASSLVLRQGNSPLHF | TGTGCCAGCAGCTTGGTTCTTCGGCAGGGGAATTCACCCCTCCACTTT